Shown below are 20 T cell receptor beta chains from a single sample sequenced in a study of blood T cell repertoires in COVID-19. The data were produced by immunoSEQ multiplex PCR, yet TCRdb's version contains in-frame clones alone and is incomplete. The profile shows approximately 260,000 clones, about 90% of them singletons. Material for sequencing was PBMCs or T cells enriched from blood (not recorded which). The receptors derive from a woman under 30 who had recovered from COVID-19.

The chain is built from TRBV27 and TRBJ2-7; 10 bases agree with TRBD1. V trimming: 5 bases; J trimming: 0 bases; junction bases outside the gene matches: 10. The length of the CDR3 is 17 residues. Germline V CDR1 and CDR2: MNHEY, SMNVEV (reference sequence). The CDR3 nucleotides read TGTGCCAGCAGTCCGGGACAGGGGCGTATTGCCTCCTACGAGCAGTACTTC. Translating it yields CASSPGQGRIASYEQYF.

V is TRBV6-5 and J is TRBJ1-4, with 9 bases matching TRBD1. The germline V gene has CDR1 MNHEY and CDR2 SVGAGI. V was clipped by 6 bases and J by 7 bases; unmatched bases: 6. This CDR3 contains 14 residues. DNA for the CDR3: TGTGCCAGCAGCCGGGGACAGGGCACTGAAAAACTGTTTTTT. This encodes CASSRGQGTEKLFF.

The chain employs TRBV2 and TRBJ2-5; D might be TRBD1 (5 bases). CDR3 length: 12 amino acids. V lost 6 bases to trimming and J lost 2 bases, with 7 bases between them. In germline, CDR1 is SNHLY, CDR2 FYNNEI. The CDR3 DNA sequence: TGTGCCAGCAGACAGGAACAAGAGACCCAGTACTTC. Translation: CASRQEQETQYF. Full variable domain (rest looked up from reference TRBV2 and TRBJ2-5): EPEVTQTPSHQVTQMGQEVILRCVPISNHLYFYWYRQILGQKVEFLVSFYNNEISEKSEIFDDQFSVERPDGSNFTLKIRSTKLEDSAMYFCASRQEQETQYFGPGTRLLVL.

The genes are TRBV27 and TRBJ2-7; no clear D. CDR1 is MNHEY, CDR2 SMNVEV, per germline (reference sequence). The CDR3 is 13 amino acids. V lost 4 bases and J lost 7, with 14 bases in between. Here the CDR3 reads CASSSRIGSEQYF. The DNA of the CDR3 is TGTGCCAGCAGTTCCCGGATCGGGTCTGAGCAGTACTTC.

V is TRBV7-8 and J is TRBJ1-6, with 7 bases fitting TRBD1. Trimming removed 4 bases from V and 8 bases from J; junction bases left unmatched: 8. CDR1 is SGHVS, CDR2 FQNEAQ, per germline. The CDR3 runs 15 residues. The CDR3: CASSYTGVRDSPLHF. The CDR3 DNA reads as TGTGCCAGCAGCTACACAGGGGTTAGGGATTCACCCCTCCACTTT.

The rearrangement links TRBV6-6 to TRBJ1-1; D may be TRBD1 (6 bases). V lost 2 bases to trimming and J lost 7 bases, with 8 bases between them. CDR1 is MNHNY, CDR2 SVGAGI, per germline (reference sequence). The CDR3 consists of 12 residues. The CDR3 here is CASSYRQVEAFF. For the CDR3, the DNA is TGTGCCAGCAGTTACCGACAGGTTGAAGCTTTCTTT.

V usage is TRBV5-1 and J usage is TRBJ2-5; weak D call: TRBD1 (6 bases). This CDR3 region has 13 residues. Trimming left V 6 bases short and J 5 bases short, with 14 bases between. Germline V gene lookup returns CDR1 SGHRS and CDR2 YFSETQ. CDR3 protein: CASIRGSGETQYF. CDR3 DNA sequence: TGCGCCAGCATCAGGGGATCAGGGGAGACCCAGTACTTC. The full variable domain, in which reference TRBV5-1 and TRBJ2-5 provide the parts outside the CDR3, is KAGVTQTPRYLIKTRGQQVTLSCSPISGHRSVSWYQQTPGQGLQFLFEYFSETQRNKGNFPGRFSGRQFSNSRSEMNVSTLELGDSALYLCASIRGSGETQYFGPGTRLLVL.

V usage is TRBV9 and J usage is TRBJ1-3; 8 positions agree with TRBD1. V shed 2 bases and J 6 bases; nucleotides not matched to a gene: 7. Germline values: CDR1 SGDLS, CDR2 YYNGEE. The CDR3 covers 15 residues. The CDR3 DNA reads TGTGCCAGCAGCGTGTCCCCGGGACAGGAAAACACCATATATTTT. As protein: CASSVSPGQENTIYF.

The chain employs TRBV5-5 and TRBJ2-4; 7 bases match TRBD2. CDR1 and CDR2 (germline): SGHKS, YYEKEE (reference sequence). Trimming removed 2 bases from V and 1 base from J; junction bases left unmatched: 6. The CDR3 runs to 16 residues. The CDR3, as DNA: TGTGCCAGCAGCTTTGAGTTGGGAGGGGCCAAAAACATTCAGTACTTC. Translation: CASSFELGGAKNIQYF.

The V gene is TRBV19, the J gene TRBJ1-2; possible D gene TRBD1, 6 bases. Trimming stripped 4 bases from V and 3 bases from J, with 18 bases between. This CDR3 spans 16 amino acids. Looked up from germline, CDR1 is LNHDA and CDR2 is SQIVND (reference sequence). The CDR3 region has the DNA TGTGCCAGTAGTACCCCCACCCCACAGGGCTACTATGGCTACACCTTC. Translation: CASSTPTPQGYYGYTF. The full variable domain, in which reference TRBV19 and TRBJ1-2 provide the parts outside the CDR3, is DGGITQSPKYLFRKEGQNVTLSCEQNLNHDAMYWYRQDPGQGLRLIYYSQIVNDFQKGDIAEGYSVSREKKESFPLTVTSAQKNPTAFYLCASSTPTPQGYYGYTFGSGTRLTVV.

CDR3 in DNA: TGTGCCACAAGAAGGGGGACAGAACATTACAATGAGCAGTTCTTC. Its translation: CATRRGTEHYNEQFF. The V and J genes are TRBV27 and TRBJ2-1; TRBD1 matches 7 bases. V lost 10 bases to trimming and J lost 4 bases; unmatched junction nucleotides: 13. This CDR3 has 15 amino acids. Germline CDR1 MNHEY, CDR2 SMNVEV (reference sequence).

This chain links TRBV25-1 with TRBJ2-4; TRBD2 agrees at 11 bases. Trimming at V came to 4 bases and at J to 4 bases, leaving 3 bases not matched to a gene. CDR3 length equals 15 residues. Germline V gene lookup returns CDR1 MGHDK and CDR2 SYGVNS. The chain's CDR3 is CASSGSGGGKNIQYF. The DNA of the CDR3 is TGTGCCAGCAGTGGTAGCGGGGGGGGAAAAAACATTCAGTACTTC. The full variable domain, in which reference TRBV25-1 and TRBJ2-4 provide the parts outside the CDR3, is EADIYQTPRYLVIGTGKKITLECSQTMGHDKMYWYQQDPGMELHLIHYSYGVNSTEKGDLSSESTVSRIRTEHFPLTLESARPSHTSQYLCASSGSGGGKNIQYFGAGTRLSVL.

The V gene is TRBV5-6, the J gene TRBJ1-1, with D maybe TRBD1 (5 bases). V was trimmed by 1 base and J by 5 bases, leaving 12 bases between them. Germline CDR1 reads SGHDT; CDR2 reads YYEEEE. This CDR3 spans 14 amino acids. The CDR3 region has the DNA TGTGCCAGCAGCTTGCAGGGAAGACATACTGAAGCTTTCTTT. Translation gives CASSLQGRHTEAFF.

The CDR3 is CASSVGGRDRNYGYTF. CDR3 bases: TGTGCCAGCAGCGTAGGAGGAAGGGACAGAAACTATGGCTACACCTTC. The J gene is TRBJ1-2, the V gene TRBV9; 7 nucleotides align to TRBD1. Trimming removed 0 bases from V and 2 bases from J; junction bases left unmatched: 7. There are 16 residues in the CDR3. Per germline, CDR1 SGDLS and CDR2 YYNGEE.

The chain employs TRBV11-2 and TRBJ1-1; D may be TRBD1 (5 bases). The CDR3 sequence is 16 residues long. Germline V CDR1 and CDR2: SGHAT, FQNNGV. Trimming cost V 1 base and J 4 bases, with 16 bases left between them. The DNA of the CDR3 is TGTGCCAGCAGCTTAGGGTACCCCGGCGGGGGCACTGAAGCTTTCTTT. This translates into CASSLGYPGGGTEAFF.

The chain combines TRBV5-1 with TRBJ1-1; 7 nucleotides line up with TRBD1. V shed 4 bases, J shed 8 bases, and the junction held 2 bases outside the gene matches. This CDR3 is built from 11 residues. CDR1 and CDR2 from the germline V gene are SGHRS and YFSETQ. The CDR3 DNA follows: TGCGCCAGCAGCGAGACAGGGGAAGCTTTCTTT. As protein: CASSETGEAFF.

This chain links TRBV9 with TRBJ2-4; D is unclear. From germline, CDR1 is SGDLS and CDR2 YYNGEE. The CDR3 extends over 17 amino acids. The germline V and J ends were trimmed by 4 bases and 0 bases, with 17 bases remaining between them. CDR3 loop: CASSPRDMVLAKNIQYF. The CDR3 DNA is TGTGCCAGCAGCCCCCGAGATATGGTTCTAGCCAAAAACATTCAGTACTTC.

The chain links TRBV3-1 (or the pseudogene TRBV3-2) to TRBJ1-2; D uncertain. Germline V gene sequence: CDR1 LGHDT, CDR2 YNNKEL (reference sequence). V lost 4 bases and J lost 1, with 7 bases in between. This CDR3 is built from 13 residues. CDR3 bases: TGTGCCAGCAGCCCGGAGGGTAACTATGGCTACACCTTC. Its protein product is CASSPEGNYGYTF.

The chain links TRBV5-1 to TRBJ1-6, with a tentative D call TRBD1 (5 bases). The CDR3 spans 15 residues. Germline-derived CDR1 and CDR2 are SGHRS and YFSETQ. The V end lost 4 bases, the J end lost 6 bases, and 14 bases lay between the germline ends. CDR3 DNA: TGCGCCAGCAGCATAAACAGCCAGGGTAATTCACCCCTCCACTTT. Protein: CASSINSQGNSPLHF.

The chain is built from TRBV5-6 and TRBJ2-2; possible D gene TRBD1, 6 bases. The V gene lost 2 bases and the J gene lost 1 base, with 12 bases spanning the gap. The CDR3 is 16 amino acids. Per the germline V gene, CDR1 is SGHDT and CDR2 is YYEEEE. CDR3 coding DNA: TGTGCCAGCAGCTTATTTCCAGGGGTGAACACCGGGGAGCTGTTTTTT. It is translated as CASSLFPGVNTGELFF.